This T cell receptor beta chain was documented in a study of blood T cell repertoires in COVID-19. Measured with immunoSEQ multiplex PCR; TCRdb has only the in-frame clones, and not every one. The repertoire holds about 49,000 clones, with roughly 79% as singletons. Trimming at V came to 5 bases and at J to 7 bases, leaving 2 bases not matched to a gene. The germline gives CDR1 LNHDA, CDR2 SQIVND (reference sequence). CDR3 length: 13 amino acids. Sequencing input: peripheral blood. J is TRBJ2-2 and V is TRBV19; 9 bases align to TRBD1. This clonotype was sampled from a woman older than 75 with COVID-19, enrolled during active disease. CDR3 sequence: CASSRQGVGELFF. DNA of the CDR3: TGTGCCAGTAGTCGACAGGGGGTCGGGGAGCTGTTTTTT.